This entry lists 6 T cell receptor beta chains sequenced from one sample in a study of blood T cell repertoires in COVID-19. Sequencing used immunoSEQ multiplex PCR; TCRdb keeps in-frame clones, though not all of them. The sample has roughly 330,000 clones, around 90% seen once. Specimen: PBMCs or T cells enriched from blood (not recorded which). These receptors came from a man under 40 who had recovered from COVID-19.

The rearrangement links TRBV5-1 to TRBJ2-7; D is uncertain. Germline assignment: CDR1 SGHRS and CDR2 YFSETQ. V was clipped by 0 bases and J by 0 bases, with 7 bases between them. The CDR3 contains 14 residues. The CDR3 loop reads CASSLGVGSYEQYF. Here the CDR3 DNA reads TGCGCCAGCAGCTTGGGCGTTGGCTCCTACGAGCAGTACTTC.

CDR3 residues: CASSPDSQNTEAFF. The CDR3 bases are TGTGCCAGCTCACCGGACAGCCAAAACACTGAAGCTTTCTTT. The chain uses TRBV18 and TRBJ1-1; possibly TRBD1 for D (6 bases). V was clipped by 3 bases and J by 2 bases, with 10 bases between them. The CDR3 extends over 14 amino acids. Germline V gives CDR1 KGHSH, CDR2 LQKENI.

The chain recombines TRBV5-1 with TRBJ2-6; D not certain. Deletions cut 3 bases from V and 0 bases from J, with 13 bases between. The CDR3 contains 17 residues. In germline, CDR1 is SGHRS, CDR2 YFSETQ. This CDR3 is CASSSLITVSGANVLTF. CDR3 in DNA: TGCGCCAGCAGCTCCTTAATAACAGTCTCTGGGGCCAACGTCCTGACTTTC.

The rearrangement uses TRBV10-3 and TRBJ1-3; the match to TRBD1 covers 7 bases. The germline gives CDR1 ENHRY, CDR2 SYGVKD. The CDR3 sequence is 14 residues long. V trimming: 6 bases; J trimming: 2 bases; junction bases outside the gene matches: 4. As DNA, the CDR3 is TGTGCCATCAGGCTGACAGGGCCTGGAAACACCATATATTTT. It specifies CAIRLTGPGNTIYF.

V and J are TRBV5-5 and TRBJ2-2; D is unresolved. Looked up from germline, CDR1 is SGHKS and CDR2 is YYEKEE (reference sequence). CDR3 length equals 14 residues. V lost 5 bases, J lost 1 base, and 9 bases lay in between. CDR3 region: CASSEVVNTGELFF. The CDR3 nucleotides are TGTGCCAGCAGTGAGGTCGTGAACACCGGGGAGCTGTTTTTT.

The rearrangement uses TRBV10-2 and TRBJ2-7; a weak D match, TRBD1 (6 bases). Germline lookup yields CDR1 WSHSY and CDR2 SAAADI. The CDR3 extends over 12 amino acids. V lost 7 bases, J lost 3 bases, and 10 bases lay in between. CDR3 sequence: CASKQQGYEQYF. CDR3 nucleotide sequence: TGCGCCAGCAAACAACAGGGCTACGAGCAGTACTTC.